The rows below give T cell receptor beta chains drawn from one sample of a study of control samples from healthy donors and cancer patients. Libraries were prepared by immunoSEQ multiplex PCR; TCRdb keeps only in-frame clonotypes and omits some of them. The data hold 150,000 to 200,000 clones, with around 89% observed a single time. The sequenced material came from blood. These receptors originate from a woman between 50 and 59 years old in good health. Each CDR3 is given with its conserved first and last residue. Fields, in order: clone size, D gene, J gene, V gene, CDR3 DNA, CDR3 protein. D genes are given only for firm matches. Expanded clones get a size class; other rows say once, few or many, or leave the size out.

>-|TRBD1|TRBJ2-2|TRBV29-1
TGCAGCGTTGGAAACAGGGGGAACACCGGGGAGCTGTTTTTT
CSVGNRGNTGELFF
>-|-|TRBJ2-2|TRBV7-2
TGTGCCAGCAGCGGGCAGGGGAACACCGGGGAGCTGTTTTTT
CASSGQGNTGELFF
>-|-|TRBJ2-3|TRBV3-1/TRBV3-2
TGTGCCAGCAGCCAAATTCGAGATACGCAGTATTTT
CASSQIRDTQYF
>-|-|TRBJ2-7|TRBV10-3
TGTGCCATCAGTGAGTCAGCAGGGAGCTCCTACGAGCAGTACTTC
CAISESAGSSYEQYF
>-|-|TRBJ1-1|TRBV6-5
TGTGCCAGCAGCCCCCAGGGCAGACGGACAGCTTTCTTT
CASSPQGRRTAFF
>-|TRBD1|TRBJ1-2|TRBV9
TGTGCCAGCAGCCTTTCCACAGGGGCATCATCTCCCGATGGCTACACCTTC
CASSLSTGASSPDGYTF
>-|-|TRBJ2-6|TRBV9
TGTGCCAGCAGCCCTTCTTTTGGCTCTGGGGCCAACGTCCTGACTTTC
CASSPSFGSGANVLTF
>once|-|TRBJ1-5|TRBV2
TGTGCCAGCAGGACAGAGAGCAATCAGCCCCAGCATTTT
CASRTESNQPQHF
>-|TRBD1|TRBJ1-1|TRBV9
TGTGCCAGCAGCCTCCAAACCGGGACAGCTGCTGAAGCTTTCTTT
CASSLQTGTAAEAFF
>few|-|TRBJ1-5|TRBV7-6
TGTGCCAGCAGCCTATTGACCGGTAGCAATCAGCCCCAGCATTTT
CASSLLTGSNQPQHF
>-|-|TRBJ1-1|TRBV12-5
TGTGCTAGTGGTTTAAGTCAGGGAGGGTACACTGAAGCTTTCTTT
CASGLSQGGYTEAFF
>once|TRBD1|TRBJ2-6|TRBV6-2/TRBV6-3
TGTGCCAGCAGCCCTCGACCCGGGACAGCCTACTCTGGGGCCAACGTCCTGACTTTC
CASSPRPGTAYSGANVLTF
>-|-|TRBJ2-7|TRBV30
TGTGCCTGGAGTGGGGACACTTACGAGCAGTACTTC
CAWSGDTYEQYF
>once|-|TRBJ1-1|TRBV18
TGTGCCAGCTCACGGAGGGCAGTAGACACTGAAGCTTTCTTT
CASSRRAVDTEAFF
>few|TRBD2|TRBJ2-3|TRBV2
TGTGCCAGCAGTGACCAGGGCGGGGGACTCACAGATACGCAGTATTTT
CASSDQGGGLTDTQYF
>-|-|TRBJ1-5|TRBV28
TGTGCCAGCAGTGGACAGCGGAGCAATCAGCCCCAGCATTTT
CASSGQRSNQPQHF
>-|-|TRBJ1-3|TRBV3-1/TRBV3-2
TGTGCCAGCAGAGAGGCAGGAACAGTGTCTGGAAACACCATATATTTT
CASREAGTVSGNTIYF
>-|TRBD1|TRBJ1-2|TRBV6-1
TGTGCCAGCAGTGAAAGGGGAGGGACAGAAAACTATGGCTACACCTTC
CASSERGGTENYGYTF